The 21 T cell receptor beta chains reported below all come from one sample, sequenced in a study of cytomegalovirus exposure and HLA in healthy donors (dated by TCRdb to 2016 to 2017). The library came from the immunoSEQ multiplex PCR assay. For the multiplex PCR, a mixture combining 60 forward primers for TCR Vbeta segments and 13 reverse primers for TCR Jbeta segments was used. The source is immuneACCESS, and TCRdb retained only in-frame sequences with V and J called. Part of the clones is not carried over; for the studies checked, unresolved V genes explain less than half of this, and the remainder is unexplained. Counted in this sample were roughly 100,000 clones; roughly 80% of them appeared once. Clones ranked in the top ten supply about 9.1% of the sample. Sample: PBMCs. The receptors shown here come from a woman aged 35 to 49 in good health and CMV-seropositive.

Concerning this clone: Mismatch with germline at one junction end may stem from a read error. The chain has TRBV7-9 and TRBJ2-2, with TRBD2 matching over 12 bases. This CDR3 is built from 18 residues. Germline V gives CDR1 SEHNR, CDR2 FQNEAQ (reference sequence). The CDR3 bases are TGTTCCAGCAGCTACAGGAGGCTAGCGGGGGGGCGTTCCGGGGAGCTGTTTTTT. Translated: CSSSYRRLAGGRSGELFF.

The CDR3 region is CASSAYRVGNTIYF. The CDR3 nucleotides are TGTGCCAGCAGCGCCTACCGGGTTGGAAACACCATATATTTT. J is TRBJ1-3 and V is TRBV9; D is unresolved. Trimming cost V 3 bases and J 3 bases, with 10 bases left between them. CDR3 length: 14 residues. Germline V CDR1 and CDR2: SGDLS, YYNGEE.

The chain carries TRBV7-2 and TRBJ2-2, with TRBD1 matching 11 bases. J gave up 6 bases and V 1 base, and 13 bases lay outside the gene matches. This CDR3 contains 19 residues. The V gene's germline CDR1 is SGHTA and CDR2 FQGNSA. CDR3 nucleotide sequence: TGTGCCAGCAGCTTAGTTGGCCCCCTGGACAGGGGGCGAGCCGGGGAGCTGTTTTTT. Translation gives CASSLVGPLDRGRAGELFF.

This clone was counted once. V and J are TRBV7-2 and TRBJ1-2; TRBD1 matches at 7 bases. From germline, CDR1 is SGHTA and CDR2 FQGNSA. The junction had 9 bases not matched to a gene; V was cut back by 1 base and J by 4 bases. The CDR3 loop spans 16 amino acids. CDR3 nucleotides: TGTGCCAGCAGCTTAGGGTTCCCGGGACAGCCCTATGGCTACACCTTC. This translates into CASSLGFPGQPYGYTF.

The V and J genes are TRBV13 and TRBJ2-3; possibly TRBD1 for D (8 bases). CDR3 size: 17 residues. Germline assignment: CDR1 PRHDT and CDR2 FYEKMQ (reference sequence). V lost 1 base and J lost 6, with 20 bases in between. The CDR3 reads CASSLAGGQAVSDTQYF. The CDR3 region has the DNA TGTGCCAGCAGCTTAGCGGGGGGACAGGCCGTTTCGGATACGCAGTATTTT. Full variable domain (rest looked up from reference TRBV13 and TRBJ2-3): AAGVIQSPRHLIKEKRETATLKCYPIPRHDTVYWYQQGPGQDPQFLISFYEKMQSDKGSIPDRFSAQQFSDYHSELNMSSLELGDSALYFCASSLAGGQAVSDTQYFGPGTRLTVL.

The sample holds a few counts of this clone. The chain carries TRBV6-1 and TRBJ1-2; TRBD1 matches at 7 bases. Germline-derived CDR1 and CDR2 are MNHNS and SASEGT. The ends lost 7 bases at V and 3 bases at J; junction bases unmatched: 8. The CDR3 runs to 14 residues. The CDR3 loop reads CASTITGTDYGYTF. CDR3 nucleotides: TGTGCCAGCACTATAACCGGGACAGACTATGGCTACACCTTC.

V usage is TRBV6-1 and J usage is TRBJ2-7; 9 bases match TRBD2. J gave up 3 bases and V 0 bases, and 12 bases lay outside the gene matches. The germline gives CDR1 MNHNS, CDR2 SASEGT. CDR3 length: 18 amino acids. This CDR3 is CASSEAIGSLLAGYEQYF. The CDR3, as DNA: TGTGCCAGCAGTGAAGCAATCGGAAGTTTACTAGCGGGCTACGAGCAGTACTTC.

V gene TRBV9 combines with J gene TRBJ2-5; maybe TRBD2 (6 bases). Germline loops: CDR1 SGDLS, CDR2 YYNGEE. Trimming shortened V by 0 bases and J by 9 bases, and 21 bases separated the two germline ends. The CDR3 is 16 residues long. CDR3 protein: CASSVEALATKTAQYF. In DNA, the CDR3 is TGTGCCAGCAGCGTAGAAGCGCTAGCGACGAAAACGGCCCAGTACTTC. Supplemented by reference TRBV9 and TRBJ2-5, the full variable domain reads DSGVTQTPKHLITATGQRVTLRCSPRSGDLSVYWYQQSLDQGLQFLIQYYNGEERAKGNILERFSAQQFPDLHSELNLSSLELGDSALYFCASSVEALATKTAQYFGPGTRLLVL.

The chain uses TRBV7-2 and TRBJ1-1; D ambiguous. From germline, CDR1 is SGHTA and CDR2 FQGNSA. Deletions cut 5 bases from V and 4 bases from J, with 11 bases between. The CDR3 extends over 13 amino acids. CDR3 sequence reads: CASSKREGTEAFF. CDR3 sequence (DNA): TGTGCCAGCAGCAAACGGGAGGGCACTGAAGCTTTCTTT.

The chain couples TRBV25-1 to TRBJ2-2; 9 bases align to TRBD2. Germline V lookup: CDR1 MGHDK, CDR2 SYGVNS. This CDR3 has 16 amino acids. The V segment lost 3 bases and the J segment 7 bases; nucleotides outside the gene matches: 9. The CDR3, as DNA: TGTGCCAGCAGTGATTCTCGACTAGCGGAGTTCGGGGAGCTGTTTTTT. Protein product: CASSDSRLAEFGELFF.

The J gene is TRBJ2-3, the V gene TRBV28; 12 bases fit TRBD2. The CDR3 covers 17 residues. J lost 3 bases, V lost 5 bases, and 9 bases had no gene match. Germline assignment: CDR1 MDHEN and CDR2 SYDVKM. The CDR3 DNA follows: TGTGCCAGCAGTACCCCGGGACTAGCGGGCTTAACAGATACGCAGTATTTT. Translated: CASSTPGLAGLTDTQYF.

The chain joins TRBV11-1 to TRBJ1-3, with D tentatively TRBD1 (5 bases). Trimming cost V 5 bases and J 0 bases, with 8 bases left between them. This CDR3 contains 14 residues. Germline V gene data show CDR1 as SGHAT and CDR2 as FQDESV (reference sequence). The CDR3 coding sequence is TGTGCCAGCAGCGGACATCGCTCTGGAAACACCATATATTTT. This sequence encodes CASSGHRSGNTIYF.

The V call is TRBV28, the J call TRBJ2-5, with TRBD2 matching over 8 bases. V shed 7 bases and J 3 bases; nucleotides not matched to a gene: 7. This CDR3 spans 14 amino acids. CDR1 and CDR2 (germline): MDHEN, SYDVKM. CDR3 nucleotides: TGTGCCAGCACCCCCGGGGGGGCTGAAGAGACCCAGTACTTC. Its translation: CASTPGGAEETQYF.

V and J are TRBV19 and TRBJ1-5; D might be TRBD1 (5 bases). This CDR3 is 15 amino acids long. Germline V gene lookup returns CDR1 LNHDA and CDR2 SQIVND (reference sequence). V was trimmed by 5 bases and J by 4 bases, leaving 15 bases between them. DNA for the CDR3: TGTGCCAGTAGTTTAACGATGGACAATAATCAGCCCCAGCATTTT. Translation: CASSLTMDNNQPQHF.

J is TRBJ2-1 and V is TRBV6-6, with D possibly being TRBD1 (6 bases). With 5 bases removed from V and 10 bases from J, the gap between germline ends came to 18 bases. The length of the CDR3 is 14 residues. Germline V gene sequence: CDR1 MNHNY, CDR2 SVGAGI (reference sequence). CDR3 in DNA: TGTGCCAGCAGTGGCCGGACAGCCCGCGGGGAGCAGTTCTTC. It codes for CASSGRTARGEQFF.

The CDR3 sequence: CASRGLRKNTEAFF. The DNA for the CDR3 is TGTGCCAGCAGAGGACTACGGAAGAACACTGAAGCTTTCTTT. The chain employs TRBV11-2 and TRBJ1-1; D is unresolved. Looked up from germline, CDR1 is SGHAT and CDR2 is FQNNGV. The CDR3 totals 14 residues. V shed 6 bases and J shed 1 base, with 12 bases lying between them.

The chain links TRBV7-6 to TRBJ1-1; D ambiguous. The CDR3 loop spans 15 amino acids. The V gene lost 8 bases and the J gene lost 4 bases, with 20 bases spanning the gap. Germline values: CDR1 SGHVS, CDR2 FNYEAQ. CDR3 residues: CASVQPIGGGTEAFF. Written as DNA, the CDR3 is TGTGCCAGCGTACAGCCGATCGGTGGTGGCACTGAAGCTTTCTTT.

V gene TRBV5-4 combines with J gene TRBJ1-3; D remains unclear. Germline values: CDR1 SGHNT, CDR2 YYREEE (reference sequence). The V end was cut by 0 bases, the J end by 5 bases, with 6 bases between. This CDR3 comprises 13 residues. CDR3 bases: TGTGCCAGCAGCTTGGCCGACAGAAACACCATATATTTT. Translated: CASSLADRNTIYF.

V and J are TRBV13 and TRBJ2-7, with a tentative D call TRBD1 (9 bases). V lost 5 bases to trimming and J lost 6 bases, with 20 bases between them. This CDR3 spans 15 amino acids. Germline lookup yields CDR1 PRHDT and CDR2 FYEKMQ (reference sequence). CDR3 residues: CASSPGGTGSREQYF. The CDR3 DNA is TGTGCCAGCAGCCCGGGGGGGACAGGGTCGCGCGAGCAGTACTTC.

This clone is a singleton in its sample. The chain recombines TRBV28 with TRBJ2-1, with 9 bases fitting TRBD2. Germline lookup yields CDR1 MDHEN and CDR2 SYDVKM. V was clipped by 7 bases and J by 2 bases; unmatched bases: 6. There are 15 residues in the CDR3. CDR3 sequence (DNA): TGTGCCAGCAAGAGACTAGCGGAAACCTACAATGAGCAGTTCTTC. Translated, it gives CASKRLAETYNEQFF.

This rearrangement joins TRBV7-8 to TRBJ2-7, with 13 bases identical to TRBD2. The CDR3 totals 15 residues. The ends lost 5 bases at V and 4 bases at J; junction bases unmatched: 5. Germline CDR1 SGHVS, CDR2 FQNEAQ. The CDR3 DNA is TGTGCCAGCAGCCTACTAGCGGGAGGGCCATACGAGCAGTACTTC. Its translation is CASSLLAGGPYEQYF.